This T cell receptor beta chain was observed in a study of T cells in localized non-small cell lung cancer. Findings and limits, study-wide: Within adjacent lung there appeared a median around 55 of the top 100 tumor clones. It was uninvolved adjacent lung that showed the highest T cell clonality, exceeding tumor.

Trimming took 4 bases from V and 6 from J, leaving 10 bases between them. This CDR3 region has 12 residues. The germline V gene encodes CDR1 SGHTS and CDR2 YDEGEE. To note about this clone: Its target is not known.

Profiled with immunoSEQ multiplex PCR; TCRdb holds only in-frame clones, not every one. The sample holds tens of thousands of clones, 79% seen once. The V gene is TRBV5-8, the J gene TRBJ1-1; no reliable D call. Specimen: PBMCs, collected before any cancer treatment. This clonotype was obtained from a woman aged 40 to 75 with stage II squamous cell lung carcinoma. CDR3 loop: CASSDLNAEAFF. CDR3 DNA sequence: TGTGCCAGCAGCGATCTTAACGCTGAAGCTTTCTTT.